This TCR beta chain was recorded in a study of blood T cells in healthy people across ages. This clonotype was detected only a few times. Germline V gene data show CDR1 as MNHNY and CDR2 as SVGAGI (reference sequence). The CDR3 totals 17 residues. The V end lost 5 bases, the J end lost 1 base, and 18 bases lay between the germline ends. PCR was performed a second time for roughly 7 to 11 cycles using a sample-barcoded 5' primer and a J-beta primer mix. Each CDR3 protein gets one entry after TCRdb re-called the 5' RACE reads with MiXCR. The repertoire includes about 840,000 distinct CDR3 sequences, roughly 29% of them detected once, and approximately 10% sits in the top ten. Separately, the same data were catalogued under a study of T cells of mothers and their children. That report notes: No persistent microchimeric T cell clones were detected at around 90 clones per million clonotypes sensitivity.

The sequenced sample was blood. V usage is TRBV6-6 and J usage is TRBJ1-5, with a tentative D call TRBD1 (6 bases). The sequence came from a woman aged 40-49 years in good health. The CDR3: CASSPRDGGLSNQPQHF. CDR3 DNA sequence: TGTGCCAGCAGTCCAAGGGATGGGGGGCTGAGCAATCAGCCCCAGCATTTT.